The 2 T cell receptor beta chains below were found in one sample sequenced in a study of cytomegalovirus exposure and HLA in healthy donors (dated by TCRdb to the late 2010s). The library was produced with the immunoSEQ multiplex PCR assay. TCRdb carries this immuneACCESS record with in-frame sequences only. Its versions omit some clonotypes, under half of them owing to an unresolved V gene in the studies checked, with the rest unexplained. This sample comprises fewer than 150,000 clones, about 82% of them detected only once. The ten largest clonotypes hold approximately 4.9% of the sample. The specimen sequenced was PBMCs. The receptors derive from a man aged 18 to 30 in good health and CMV-seronegative.

The gene calls are TRBV5-1 and TRBJ1-4; the D gene is possibly TRBD1 (5 bases). The germline V and J ends were trimmed by 4 bases and 4 bases, with 14 bases remaining between them. Looked up from germline, CDR1 is SGHRS and CDR2 is YFSETQ. The CDR3 is 15 amino acids. CDR3 region: CASSTTGAGNEKLFF. CDR3 DNA: TGCGCCAGCAGCACAACAGGAGCTGGTAATGAAAAACTGTTTTTT.

The sample holds a few counts of this clone. The V call is TRBV5-5, the J call TRBJ1-1; 8 positions match TRBD1. The CDR3 extends over 14 amino acids. Trimming removed 2 bases from V and 1 base from J; junction bases left unmatched: 1. Germline loops: CDR1 SGHKS, CDR2 YYEKEE (reference sequence). The CDR3 bases are TGTGCCAGCAGCTTCGGACAGGGGAACACTGAAGCTTTCTTT. Translated: CASSFGQGNTEAFF.